Below, one T cell receptor beta chain is given with its context. Germline CDR1 and CDR2: ENHRY and SYGVKD. Trimming pared 0 bases from V and 4 bases from J, leaving 9 bases between. The length of the CDR3 is 14 residues. The data were obtained in a study of T-cell memory formation after mild COVID-19. Study at large: TCR clustering was largely donor specific.

5'RACE primed at constant segments yielded TCR alpha and TCR beta cDNA libraries bearing sample barcodes and UMIs. In TCRdb, the 5' RACE reads were re-called with MiXCR into one record per CDR3 protein. The profile shows under 300,000 distinct CDR3 sequences, around 17% of them singletons. V gene TRBV10-3 combines with J gene TRBJ1-2; tentative D call: TRBD1 (6 bases). The clonotype originates from a man aged 18 to 29 who had mild COVID-19 (a few samples of this study predate the infection). Cell type and time point are not known. The material sequenced was PBMCs or a T cell subset sorted from them (not recorded which). CDR3 amino acids: CAISESGATYGYTF. As DNA, the CDR3 is TGTGCCATCAGTGAGTCGGGGGCAACCTATGGCTACACCTTC.